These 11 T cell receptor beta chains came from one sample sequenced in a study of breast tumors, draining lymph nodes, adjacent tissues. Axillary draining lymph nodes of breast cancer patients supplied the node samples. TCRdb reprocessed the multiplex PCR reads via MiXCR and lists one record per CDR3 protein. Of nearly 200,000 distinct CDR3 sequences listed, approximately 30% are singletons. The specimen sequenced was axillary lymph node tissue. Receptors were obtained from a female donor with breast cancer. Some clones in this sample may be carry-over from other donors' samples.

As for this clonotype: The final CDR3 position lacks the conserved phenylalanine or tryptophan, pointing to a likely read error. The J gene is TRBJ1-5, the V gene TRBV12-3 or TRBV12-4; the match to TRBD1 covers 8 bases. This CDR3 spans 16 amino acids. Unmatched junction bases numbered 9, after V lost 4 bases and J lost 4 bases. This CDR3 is CASSSGQGGSNQPQHS. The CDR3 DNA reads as TGTGCCAGCAGTTCTGGACAGGGAGGTTCGAATCAGCCCCAGCATTCA.

The CDR3 bases are TGTGCCAGCAGCCGAAGGACTAGCGGGATCCTCAATGAGCAGTTCTTC. Its protein is CASSRRTSGILNEQFF. The chain combines TRBV7-9 with TRBJ2-1; 12 bases agree with TRBD2. V was clipped by 5 bases and J by 6 bases; unmatched bases: 8. Germline assignment: CDR1 SEHNR and CDR2 FQNEAQ (reference sequence). This CDR3 has 16 residues.

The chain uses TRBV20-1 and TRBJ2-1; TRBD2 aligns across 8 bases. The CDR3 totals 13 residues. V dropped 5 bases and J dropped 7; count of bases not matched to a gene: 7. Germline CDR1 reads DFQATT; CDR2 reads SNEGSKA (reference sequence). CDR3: CSAPSGRRNEQFF. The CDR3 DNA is TGCAGTGCTCCGAGCGGGAGACGGAATGAGCAGTTCTTC.

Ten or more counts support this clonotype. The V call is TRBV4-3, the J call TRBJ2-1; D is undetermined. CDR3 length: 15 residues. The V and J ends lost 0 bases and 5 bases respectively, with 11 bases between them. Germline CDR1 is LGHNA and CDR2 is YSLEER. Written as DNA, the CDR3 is TGCGCCAGCAGCCAAGACCGGACGGGTGACAATGAGCAGTTCTTC. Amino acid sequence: CASSQDRTGDNEQFF.

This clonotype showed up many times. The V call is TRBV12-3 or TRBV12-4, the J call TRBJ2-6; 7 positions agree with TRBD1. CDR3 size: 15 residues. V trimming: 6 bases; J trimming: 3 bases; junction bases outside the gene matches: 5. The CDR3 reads CASSPRTGGANVLTF. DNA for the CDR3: TGTGCCAGCAGCCCAAGGACAGGTGGGGCCAACGTCCTGACTTTC.

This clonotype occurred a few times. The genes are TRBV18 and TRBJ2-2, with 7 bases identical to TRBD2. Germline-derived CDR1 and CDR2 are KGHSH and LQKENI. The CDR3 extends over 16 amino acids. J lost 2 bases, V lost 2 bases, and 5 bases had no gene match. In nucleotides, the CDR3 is TGTGCCAGCTCACCAGAGGCGGGACTAAACACCGGGGAGCTGTTTTTT. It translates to CASSPEAGLNTGELFF.

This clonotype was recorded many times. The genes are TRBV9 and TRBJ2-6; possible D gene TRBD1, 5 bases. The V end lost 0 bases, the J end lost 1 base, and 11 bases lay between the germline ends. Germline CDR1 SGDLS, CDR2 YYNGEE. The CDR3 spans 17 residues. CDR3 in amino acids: CASSVGWTTSGANVLTF. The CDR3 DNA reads TGTGCCAGCAGCGTAGGGTGGACAACTTCTGGGGCCAACGTCCTGACTTTC.

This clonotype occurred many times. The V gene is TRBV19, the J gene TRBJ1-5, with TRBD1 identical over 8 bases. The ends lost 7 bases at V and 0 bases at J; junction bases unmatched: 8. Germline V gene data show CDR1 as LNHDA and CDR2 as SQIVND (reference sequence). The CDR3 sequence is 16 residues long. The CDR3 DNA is TGTGCCAGTACCAGGACAGGGCCAAATAGCAATCAGCCCCAGCATTTT. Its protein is CASTRTGPNSNQPQHF. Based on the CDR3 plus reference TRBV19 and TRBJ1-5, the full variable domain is DGGITQSPKYLFRKEGQNVTLSCEQNLNHDAMYWYRQDPGQGLRLIYYSQIVNDFQKGDIAEGYSVSREKKESFPLTVTSAQKNPTAFYLCASTRTGPNSNQPQHFGDGTRLSIL.

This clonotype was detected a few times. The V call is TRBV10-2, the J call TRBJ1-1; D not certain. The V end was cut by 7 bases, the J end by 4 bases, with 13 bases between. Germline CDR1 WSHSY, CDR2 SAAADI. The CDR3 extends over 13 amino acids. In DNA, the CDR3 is TGCGCCAGCACGGGTCGGAGGATCACTGAAGCTTTCTTT. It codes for CASTGRRITEAFF.

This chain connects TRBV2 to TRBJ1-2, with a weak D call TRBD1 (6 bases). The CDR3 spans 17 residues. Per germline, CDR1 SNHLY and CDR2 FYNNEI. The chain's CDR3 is CAAGGGRTTYINYGYTF. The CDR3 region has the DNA TGTGCTGCGGGCGGGGGGCGAACGACGTACATTAACTATGGCTACACCTTC.

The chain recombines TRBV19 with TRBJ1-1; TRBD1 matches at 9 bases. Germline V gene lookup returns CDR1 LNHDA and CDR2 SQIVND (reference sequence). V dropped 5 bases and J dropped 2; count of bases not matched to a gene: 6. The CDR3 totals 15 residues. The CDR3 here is CASSVRQGVNTEAFF. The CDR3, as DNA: TGTGCCAGTAGTGTCAGACAGGGGGTAAACACTGAAGCTTTCTTT.